The 14 T cell receptor beta chains below were found in one sample sequenced in a study of OX40 agonist ivuxolimab in advanced cancers. Repertoires were generated with immunoSEQ multiplex PCR, while TCRdb's copy carries only in-frame clones and drops some. The sample lists 70,000 to 90,000 clones; under 95% were seen once. The sample was CD4+ or CD8+ T cells sorted from blood, taken in a trial of the OX40 agonist ivuxolimab. The receptors originated from an adult with an advanced solid tumor such as melanoma, head and neck, liver or kidney cancer.

This clone was seen once. The V and J genes are TRBV5-5 and TRBJ1-5; tentative D call: TRBD1 (5 bases). The V gene lost 0 bases and the J gene lost 7 bases, with 14 bases spanning the gap. The CDR3 is 15 amino acids. The germline V gene encodes CDR1 SGHKS and CDR2 YYEKEE (reference sequence). For the CDR3, the DNA is TGTGCCAGCAGCTTGGAGTCGGGGGGAACGCAGCCCCAGCATTTT. It is translated as CASSLESGGTQPQHF.

The chain carries TRBV12-5 and TRBJ2-5, with 8 bases fitting TRBD2. The V gene end was trimmed by 1 base and the J gene end by 1 base; junction bases not matched to a gene: 5. The CDR3 covers 16 residues. Germline lookup yields CDR1 LGHNT and CDR2 FRNRAP. The CDR3 region has the DNA TGTGCTAGTGGTTTGGGAGCGGGGGTAGCCCAAGAGACCCAGTACTTC. Protein: CASGLGAGVAQETQYF. Using reference TRBV12-5 and TRBJ2-5 for the parts outside the CDR3, the full variable domain is DARVTQTPRHKVTEMGQEVTMRCQPILGHNTVFWYRQTMMQGLELLAYFRNRAPLDDSGMPKDRFSAEMPDATLATLKIQPSEPRDSAVYFCASGLGAGVAQETQYFGPGTRLLVL.

This chain connects TRBV28 to TRBJ2-1; D possibly corresponds to TRBD2 (5 bases). The CDR3 spans 12 residues. Per the germline V gene, CDR1 is MDHEN and CDR2 is SYDVKM. Trimming removed 5 bases from V and 9 bases from J, with 11 bases in between. The CDR3 bases are TGTGCCAGCAGTGTTCTAGAGGGTGAGCAGTTCTTC. As protein: CASSVLEGEQFF.

This chain joins TRBV4-2 and TRBJ2-2; 11 bases line up with TRBD2. J gave up 6 bases and V 0 bases, and 9 bases lay outside the gene matches. The CDR3 has 18 amino acids. CDR1 LGHNA and CDR2 YNFKEQ come from the germline V gene. The DNA of the CDR3 is TGTGCCAGCAGCCAAGATAGTTTGGTAGCGGGAGGGCCCGGGGAGCTGTTTTTT. This sequence encodes CASSQDSLVAGGPGELFF.

This clone has only one observation. V gene TRBV2 combines with J gene TRBJ2-5, with 7 bases fitting TRBD2. Per germline, CDR1 SNHLY and CDR2 FYNNEI. V gave up 4 bases and J gave up 5 bases; unmatched junction bases: 10. The CDR3 is 15 amino acids. CDR3: CASSVLAVEGETQYF. CDR3 DNA sequence: TGTGCCAGCAGTGTGCTAGCGGTGGAGGGTGAGACCCAGTACTTC.

The chain is built from TRBV7-2 and TRBJ1-1; 9 bases line up with TRBD1. Germline trimming cut 5 bases from V and 6 bases from J; bases unmatched to any gene: 7. The germline CDR1 and CDR2 sequences are SGHTA and FQGNSA. CDR3 size: 14 residues. The CDR3: CASSPQGALSEAFF. The CDR3, as DNA: TGTGCCAGCAGCCCACAGGGGGCTCTCTCTGAAGCTTTCTTT.

The chain is built from TRBV30 and TRBJ1-1, with D possibly being TRBD1 (5 bases). The CDR3 is 16 residues long. Trimming shortened V by 3 bases and J by 0 bases, and 17 bases separated the two germline ends. Germline CDR1 is GTSNPN and CDR2 is SVGIG (reference sequence). CDR3 residues: CAWSVPLGTMNTEAFF. CDR3 bases: TGTGCCTGGAGCGTTCCCCTCGGGACCATGAACACTGAAGCTTTCTTT.

The chain has TRBV6-1 and TRBJ1-4; 11 positions agree with TRBD1. The CDR3 extends over 15 amino acids. The germline V gene encodes CDR1 MNHNS and CDR2 SASEGT. V was pared by 7 bases and J by 7 bases, with 8 bases of the junction left unmatched. The CDR3 here is CASTLRGTGGEKLFF. The CDR3 DNA reads as TGTGCCAGCACCCTAAGAGGGACAGGGGGTGAAAAACTGTTTTTT.

V and J are TRBV5-1 and TRBJ2-1, with 9 positions matching TRBD1. The V segment lost 0 bases and the J segment 9 bases; nucleotides outside the gene matches: 4. This CDR3 has 14 residues. Looked up from germline, CDR1 is SGHRS and CDR2 is YFSETQ. The CDR3 sequence is CASSLGQGDGEQFF. CDR3 nucleotides: TGCGCCAGCAGCTTGGGACAGGGGGATGGTGAGCAGTTCTTC.

This clone showed up just a few times. This chain joins TRBV19 and TRBJ2-6, with D tentatively TRBD2 (6 bases). Trimming pared 4 bases from V and 1 base from J, leaving 8 bases between. The CDR3 totals 15 residues. Germline V gene sequence: CDR1 LNHDA, CDR2 SQIVND (reference sequence). The CDR3 DNA is TGTGCCAGTAGTAATCGGGAGTCTGGGGCCAACGTCCTGACTTTC. It codes for CASSNRESGANVLTF.

The rearrangement joins TRBV9 to TRBJ2-5; unclear D gene. CDR1 is SGDLS and CDR2 is YYNGEE in the germline V gene. V lost 0 bases and J 0 bases, leaving 9 bases between the germline ends. CDR3 length equals 15 residues. The CDR3 loop reads CASSVGTAYQETQYF. As DNA, the CDR3 is TGTGCCAGCAGCGTAGGGACCGCATACCAAGAGACCCAGTACTTC.

The V call is TRBV10-1, the J call TRBJ2-7, with 7 bases identical to TRBD2. Germline lookup yields CDR1 WNHNN and CDR2 SYGVQD (reference sequence). V lost 0 bases and J lost 6; bases outside the gene matches: 5. CDR3 length: 14 amino acids. As DNA, the CDR3 is TGCGCCAGCAGTGAGTCGGGAGGGGCCTCCGAGCAGTACTTC. Protein: CASSESGGASEQYF.

V gene TRBV4-3 combines with J gene TRBJ1-2; D gene uncertain. This CDR3 contains 12 residues. V shed 2 bases and J shed 1 base, with 2 bases lying between them. The germline gives CDR1 LGHNA, CDR2 YSLEER. The CDR3 DNA follows: TGCGCCAGCAGCCAAAGTAACTATGGCTACACCTTC. Translating it yields CASSQSNYGYTF.

The V and J genes are TRBV5-1 and TRBJ2-5; D is undetermined. This CDR3 spans 15 amino acids. CDR1 SGHRS and CDR2 YFSETQ come from the germline V gene. V dropped 1 base and J dropped 2 bases, with 12 bases sitting between them. CDR3 DNA sequence: TGCGCCAGCAGCTTGCAAACAATGAATCAAGAGACCCAGTACTTC. It is translated as CASSLQTMNQETQYF.